A single sample gave rise to the 5 T cell receptor beta chains below, sequenced in a study of PD-1 blockade in classical Hodgkin lymphoma. The sample's time point: cycle 4 day 1 (C4D1), after about 6 weeks of nivolumab. All patients relapsed after autologous stem cell transplantation, and brentuximab vedotin exposure varied. The authors purified CD4+ T cells from thawed PBMCs by magnetic negative selection. Only in-frame clones appear in the TCRdb table, and some are missing; sequencing was by immunoSEQ multiplex PCR. The sample yields 25,000 to 30,000 clones, about 88% seen once. Sequencing was performed on CD4+ T cells from blood, taken before the fourth cycle of nivolumab. The receptors were gathered from a human donor with classical Hodgkin lymphoma.

V is TRBV19 and J is TRBJ2-1; TRBD2 matches 8 bases. Germline V gives CDR1 LNHDA, CDR2 SQIVND (reference sequence). There are 14 residues in the CDR3. V shed 7 bases, J shed 4 bases, and the junction held 6 bases outside the gene matches. The CDR3 DNA sequence: TGTGCCAGTACAAAGCGGGAGAGGTACAATGAGCAGTTCTTC. Translating gives CASTKRERYNEQFF. The variable domain in full, with the rest retrieved from reference TRBV19 and TRBJ2-1, is DGGITQSPKYLFRKEGQNVTLSCEQNLNHDAMYWYRQDPGQGLRLIYYSQIVNDFQKGDIAEGYSVSREKKESFPLTVTSAQKNPTAFYLCASTKRERYNEQFFGPGTRLTVL.

This sequence joins TRBV9 and TRBJ2-7; tentatively, D is TRBD1 (6 bases). Germline values: CDR1 SGDLS, CDR2 YYNGEE. This CDR3 has 16 residues. V lost 4 bases, J lost 1 base, and 18 bases lay in between. CDR3: CASSPPPGVGSYEQYF. The DNA for the CDR3 is TGTGCCAGCAGCCCGCCGCCAGGGGTCGGGTCCTACGAGCAGTACTTC.

The chain is built from TRBV2 and TRBJ2-5; 7 nucleotides line up with TRBD1. Trimming took 5 bases from V and 4 from J; bases not matched to a gene: 7. The V gene's germline CDR1 is SNHLY and CDR2 FYNNEI. CDR3 length: 14 residues. The CDR3 sequence: CASSFDRQGETQYF. The CDR3 DNA reads as TGTGCCAGCAGTTTTGACCGACAGGGAGAGACCCAGTACTTC.

The chain links TRBV4-1 to TRBJ2-3; 7 bases line up with TRBD2. The germline V gene encodes CDR1 MGHRA and CDR2 YSYEKL. V was pared by 4 bases and J by 1 base, with 5 bases of the junction left unmatched. The CDR3 is 15 residues long. The CDR3 loop is CASSPRGDRTDTQYF. The CDR3 DNA follows: TGCGCCAGCAGCCCCCGGGGGGACCGCACAGATACGCAGTATTTT.

The CDR3 bases are TGTGCCAGCAGCTTTTACAGGGGTGAAGATACGCAGTATTTT. It codes for CASSFYRGEDTQYF. This chain joins TRBV5-8 and TRBJ2-3; 7 bases are shared with TRBD1. CDR3 size: 14 residues. Germline values: CDR1 SGHTS, CDR2 YDEGEE. Losses at the gene ends were 2 bases for V and 5 bases for J; bases not matched to a gene: 5.